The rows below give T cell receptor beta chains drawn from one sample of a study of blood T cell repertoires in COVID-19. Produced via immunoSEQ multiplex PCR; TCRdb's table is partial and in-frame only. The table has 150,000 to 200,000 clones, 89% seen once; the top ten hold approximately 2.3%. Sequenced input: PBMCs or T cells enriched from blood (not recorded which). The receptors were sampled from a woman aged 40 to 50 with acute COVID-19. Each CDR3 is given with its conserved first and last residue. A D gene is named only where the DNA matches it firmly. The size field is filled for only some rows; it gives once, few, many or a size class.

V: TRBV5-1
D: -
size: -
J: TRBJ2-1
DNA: TGCGCCAGCAGCTTCGGACTCCATGAGCAGTTCTTC
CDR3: CASSFGLHEQFF

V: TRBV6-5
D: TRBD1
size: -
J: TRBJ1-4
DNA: TGTGCCAGCGGACAGGGGGCAAGATATGAAAAACTGTTTTTT
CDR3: CASGQGARYEKLFF

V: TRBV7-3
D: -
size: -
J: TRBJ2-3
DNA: TGTGCCAGCAGACCCGACGGGACAGATACGCAGTATTTT
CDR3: CASRPDGTDTQYF

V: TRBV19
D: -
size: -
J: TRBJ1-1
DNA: TGTGCCAGTAGGGCCGGGGTGAACACTGAAGCTTTCTTT
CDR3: CASRAGVNTEAFF

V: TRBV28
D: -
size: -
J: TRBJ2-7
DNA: TGTGCCAGCAGTGCGTCAGGTTTATATTACTACGAGCAGTACTTC
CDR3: CASSASGLYYYEQYF

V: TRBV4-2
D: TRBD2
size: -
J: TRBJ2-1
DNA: TGTGCCAGCAGCCCCGCTAGCGGCCGCTCCTACAATGAGCAGTTCTTC
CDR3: CASSPASGRSYNEQFF

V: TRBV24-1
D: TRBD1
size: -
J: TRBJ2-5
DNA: TGTGCCACCAGTGACCCTTCCCCCGGGACAGGGGGTCAAGAGACCCAGTACTTC
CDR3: CATSDPSPGTGGQETQYF

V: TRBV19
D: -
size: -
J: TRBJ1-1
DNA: TGTGCCAGCCACAGGAACACTGAAGCTTTCTTT
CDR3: CASHRNTEAFF

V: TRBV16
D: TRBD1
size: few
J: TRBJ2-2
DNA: TGTGCCAGCAGCCTCACGGACAGGCTGAACACCGGGGAGCTGTTTTTT
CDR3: CASSLTDRLNTGELFF

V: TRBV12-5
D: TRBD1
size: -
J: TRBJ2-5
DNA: TGTGCTAGTGGGCTGGGACAGGGGGCGAAGACCCAGTACTTC
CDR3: CASGLGQGAKTQYF

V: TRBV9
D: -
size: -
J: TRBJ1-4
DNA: TGTGCCAGCAGCGTAGAGACATGGCAACTGTTTTTT
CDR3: CASSVETWQLFF

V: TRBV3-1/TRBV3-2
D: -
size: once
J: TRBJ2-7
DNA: TGTGCCAGCAGCCAAGATACAGGGCGCTACGAGCAGTACTTC
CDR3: CASSQDTGRYEQYF

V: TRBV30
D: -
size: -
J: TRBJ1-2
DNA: TGTGCCTGGAGTTTACAGGACAACTATGGCTACACCTTC
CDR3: CAWSLQDNYGYTF

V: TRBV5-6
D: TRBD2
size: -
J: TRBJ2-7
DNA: TGTGCCAGCAGCCCCGTTACTAGCGGAGCCTACGAGCAGTACTTC
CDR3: CASSPVTSGAYEQYF

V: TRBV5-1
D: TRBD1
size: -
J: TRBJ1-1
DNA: TGCGCCAGCAGCGAATTCCGGGACAGGGGGCGCGGAACTGAAGCTTTCTTT
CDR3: CASSEFRDRGRGTEAFF

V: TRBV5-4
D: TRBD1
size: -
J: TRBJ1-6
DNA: TGTGCCAGCAGCTTGGTACAGGGGACCAATTCACCCCTCCACTTT
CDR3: CASSLVQGTNSPLHF

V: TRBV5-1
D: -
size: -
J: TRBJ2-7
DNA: TGCGCCAGCAGCTTGGGCAGGTCTGCCTACGAGCAGTACTTC
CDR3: CASSLGRSAYEQYF

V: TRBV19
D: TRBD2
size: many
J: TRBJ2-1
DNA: TGTGCCAGTAGTCCCCCTTGGGGAGGGGACAATGAGCAGTTCTTC
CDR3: CASSPPWGGDNEQFF

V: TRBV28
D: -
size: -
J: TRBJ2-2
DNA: TGTGCCAGCAGCACGGACAGCAACACCGGGGAGCTGTTTTTT
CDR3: CASSTDSNTGELFF

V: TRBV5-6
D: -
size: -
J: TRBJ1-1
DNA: TGTGCCAGCAGAACAGGGCCTAACACTGAAGCTTTCTTT
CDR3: CASRTGPNTEAFF

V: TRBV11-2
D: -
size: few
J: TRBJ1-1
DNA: TGTGCCAGCAGATTATCCCAAAACACTGAAGCTTTCTTT
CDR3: CASRLSQNTEAFF

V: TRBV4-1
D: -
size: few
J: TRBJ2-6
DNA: TGCGCCAGCAGCCAGACAGCCCTCCGTGGGGCCAACGTCCTGACTTTC
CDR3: CASSQTALRGANVLTF

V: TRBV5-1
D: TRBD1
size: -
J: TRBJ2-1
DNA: TGCGCCAGCAGCCGACAGGGATCCAATGAGCAGTTCTTC
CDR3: CASSRQGSNEQFF

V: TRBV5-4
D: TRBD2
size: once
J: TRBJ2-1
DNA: TGTGCCAGCAGCCGACTAGCGGGGGGTGTATCCTACAATGAGCAGTTCTTC
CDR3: CASSRLAGGVSYNEQFF

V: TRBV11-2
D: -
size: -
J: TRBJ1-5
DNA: TGTGCCAGCAGCTTAGATTTAGGGGATAGCAATCAGCCCCAGCATTTT
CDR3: CASSLDLGDSNQPQHF

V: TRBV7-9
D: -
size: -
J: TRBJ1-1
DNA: TGTGCCAGCAGCCCCCTGGTAGCCGGTTCGATTGAAGCTTTCTTT
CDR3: CASSPLVAGSIEAFF

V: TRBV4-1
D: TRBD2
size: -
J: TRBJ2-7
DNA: TGCGCCAGCAGTCTAGCGGGGGACTCCTACGAGCAGTACTTC
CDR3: CASSLAGDSYEQYF

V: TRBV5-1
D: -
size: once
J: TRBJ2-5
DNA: TGCGCCAGCAGCCCAGGCCTGAGAGAAGAGACCCAGTACTTC
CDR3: CASSPGLREETQYF

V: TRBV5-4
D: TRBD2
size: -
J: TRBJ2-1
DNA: TGTGCCAGCAGCCACACACTAGCGGCCGCGAACAATGAGCAGTTCTTC
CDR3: CASSHTLAAANNEQFF

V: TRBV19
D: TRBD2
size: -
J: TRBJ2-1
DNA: TGTGCCAGTAGCCACAGGACTAGCGGTTTTGCTGAGCAGTTCTTC
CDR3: CASSHRTSGFAEQFF

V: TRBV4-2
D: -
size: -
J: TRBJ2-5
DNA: TGTGCCAGCAGCCAGAGGCCCGGGACACAAGAGACCCAGTACTTC
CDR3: CASSQRPGTQETQYF

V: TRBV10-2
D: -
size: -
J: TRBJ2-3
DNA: TGCGCCAGCAGTGTTGCAGGCCGCACAGATACGCAGTATTTT
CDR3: CASSVAGRTDTQYF